The TCR beta chain described here comes from a study of response to subunit inactivated influenza vaccine. Whole-study findings and limits: With each seasonal influenza vaccination, the authors suggested, few new T cells are recruited.

V was pared by 6 bases and J by 8 bases, with 23 bases between. The length of the CDR3 is 16 residues. TCRdb itself ran the RT-PCR reads through MiXCR, one entry per CDR3 protein. The table shows under 200,000 distinct CDR3 sequences, with approximately 10% occurring only once. Turning to this clonotype: The antigen is unknown.

The TCR was taken from a man aged 50 to 60 who received an inactivated influenza vaccine. The rearrangement joins TRBV12-3 or TRBV12-4 to TRBJ2-1; D is perhaps TRBD1 or TRBD2 (5 bases each). Sequencing used non-naive T cells sorted from PBMCs, obtained about 6 weeks after vaccination. CDR3 sequence: CASSFNRGRGSHEQFF. In nucleotides, the CDR3 is TGTGCCAGCAGCTTCAACCGGGGCCGAGGGTCGCATGAGCAGTTCTTC.